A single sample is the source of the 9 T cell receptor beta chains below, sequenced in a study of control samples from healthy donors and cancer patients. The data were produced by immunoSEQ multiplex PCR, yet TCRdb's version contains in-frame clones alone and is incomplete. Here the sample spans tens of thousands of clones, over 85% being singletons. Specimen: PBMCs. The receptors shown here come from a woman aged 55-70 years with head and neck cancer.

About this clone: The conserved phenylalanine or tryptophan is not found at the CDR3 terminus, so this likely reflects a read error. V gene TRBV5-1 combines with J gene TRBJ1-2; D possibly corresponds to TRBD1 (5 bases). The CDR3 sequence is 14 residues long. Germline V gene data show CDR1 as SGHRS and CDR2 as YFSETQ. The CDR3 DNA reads TGCGCCAGCGGCTTGTTGGGGGGTTCCTATGGCTACACCCTC. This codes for CASGLLGGSYGYTL.

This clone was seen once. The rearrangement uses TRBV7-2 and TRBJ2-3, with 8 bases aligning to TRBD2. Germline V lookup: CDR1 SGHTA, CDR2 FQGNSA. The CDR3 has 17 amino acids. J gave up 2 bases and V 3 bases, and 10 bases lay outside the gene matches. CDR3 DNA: TGTGCCAGCAGCTTTGTGCTTAGCGGGAAGAACACAGATACGCAGTATTTT. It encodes CASSFVLSGKNTDTQYF.

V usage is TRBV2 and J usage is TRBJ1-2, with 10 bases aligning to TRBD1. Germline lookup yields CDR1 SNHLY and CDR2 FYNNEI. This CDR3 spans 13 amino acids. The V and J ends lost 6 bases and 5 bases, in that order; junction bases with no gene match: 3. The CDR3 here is CASRSDRGYGYTF. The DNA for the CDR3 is TGTGCCAGCAGATCGGACAGGGGGTATGGCTACACCTTC.

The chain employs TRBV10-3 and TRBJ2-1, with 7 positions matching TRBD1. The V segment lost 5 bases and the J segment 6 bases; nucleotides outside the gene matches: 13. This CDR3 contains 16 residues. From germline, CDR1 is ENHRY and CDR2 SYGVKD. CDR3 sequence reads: CAISNPDRSETNEQFF. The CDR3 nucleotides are TGTGCCATCAGTAACCCGGACAGGTCTGAAACCAATGAGCAGTTCTTC.

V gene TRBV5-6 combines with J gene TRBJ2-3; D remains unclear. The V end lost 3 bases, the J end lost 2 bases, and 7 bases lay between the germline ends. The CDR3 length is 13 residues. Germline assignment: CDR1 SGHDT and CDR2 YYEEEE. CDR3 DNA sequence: TGTGCCAGCAGCTATACTAACACAGATACGCAGTATTTT. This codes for CASSYTNTDTQYF.

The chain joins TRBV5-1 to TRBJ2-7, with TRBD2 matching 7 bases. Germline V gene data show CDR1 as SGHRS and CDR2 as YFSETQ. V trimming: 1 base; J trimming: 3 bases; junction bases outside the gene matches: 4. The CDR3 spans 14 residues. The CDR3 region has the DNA TGCGCCAGCAGCTTGAGCGGGGATATCTACGAGCAGTACTTC. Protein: CASSLSGDIYEQYF.

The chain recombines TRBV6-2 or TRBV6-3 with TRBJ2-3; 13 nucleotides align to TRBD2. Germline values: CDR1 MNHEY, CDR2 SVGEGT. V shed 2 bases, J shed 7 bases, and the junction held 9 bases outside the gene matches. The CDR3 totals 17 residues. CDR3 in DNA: TGTGCCAGCAGTTACCCGCGACTAGCGGGAGGTCTAAATACGCAGTATTTT. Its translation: CASSYPRLAGGLNTQYF.

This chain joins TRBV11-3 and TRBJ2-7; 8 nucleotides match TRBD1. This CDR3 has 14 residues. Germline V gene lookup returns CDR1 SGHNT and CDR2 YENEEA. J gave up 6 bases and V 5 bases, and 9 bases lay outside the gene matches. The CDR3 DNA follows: TGTGCCAGCAGCCCCTGGGACAGGCCACTCGAGCAGTACTTC. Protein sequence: CASSPWDRPLEQYF. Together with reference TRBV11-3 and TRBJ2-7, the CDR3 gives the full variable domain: EAGVVQSPRYKIIEKKQPVAFWCNPISGHNTLYWYLQNLGQGPELLIRYENEEAVDDSQLPKDRFSAERLKGVDSTLKIQPAELGDSAVYLCASSPWDRPLEQYFGPGTRLTVT.

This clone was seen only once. The CDR3 region has the DNA TGTGCCAGCAGCCCTCCCGGACGGTACGAGCAGTACTTC. Protein product: CASSPPGRYEQYF. V gene TRBV9 combines with J gene TRBJ2-7; no reliable D call. Between the trimmed V and J ends, which lost 4 bases and 4 bases, there was a span of 12 bases. The germline gives CDR1 SGDLS, CDR2 YYNGEE. The CDR3 is made up of 13 amino acids.